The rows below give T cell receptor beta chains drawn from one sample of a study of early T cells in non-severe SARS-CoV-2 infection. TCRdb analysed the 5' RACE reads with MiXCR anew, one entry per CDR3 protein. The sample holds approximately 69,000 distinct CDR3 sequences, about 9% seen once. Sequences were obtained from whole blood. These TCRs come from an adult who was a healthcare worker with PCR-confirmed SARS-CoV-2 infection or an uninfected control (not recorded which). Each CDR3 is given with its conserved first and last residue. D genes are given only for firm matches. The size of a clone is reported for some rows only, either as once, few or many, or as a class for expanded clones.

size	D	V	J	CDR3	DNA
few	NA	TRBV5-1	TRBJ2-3	CASSLVGTGRRSTDTQYF	TGCGCCAGCAGCTTGGTCGGTACCGGACGCAGGAGCACAGATACGCAGTATTTT
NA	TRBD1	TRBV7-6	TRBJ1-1	CASSLAETGVITEAFF	TGTGCCAGCAGCTTAGCAGAGACAGGGGTAATCACTGAAGCTTTCTTT
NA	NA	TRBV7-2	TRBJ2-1	CASSTFWNEQFF	TGTGCCAGCAGTACCTTTTGGAATGAGCAGTTCTTC
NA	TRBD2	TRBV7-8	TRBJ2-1	CASSLHWREGQNEQFF	TGTGCCAGCAGCTTACACTGGCGGGAGGGCCAAAATGAGCAGTTCTTC
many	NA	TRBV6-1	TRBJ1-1	CASSEEFRDTEAFF	TGTGCCAGCAGTGAAGAGTTTCGGGACACTGAAGCTTTCTTT
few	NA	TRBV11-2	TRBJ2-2	CASSLDFTGGLFF	TGTGCCAGCAGCTTAGATTTTACAGGCGGGCTGTTTTTT
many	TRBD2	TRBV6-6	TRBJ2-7	CASSSGGYEQYF	TGTGCCAGCAGTAGCGGGGGATACGAGCAGTACTTC
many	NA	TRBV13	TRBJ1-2	CASSLRQAGYGYTF	TGTGCCAGCAGCTTACGGCAGGCTGGGTATGGCTACACCTTC
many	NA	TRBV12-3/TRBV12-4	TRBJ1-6	CASSLVGYNSPLHF	TGTGCCAGCAGTTTAGTGGGCTATAATTCACCCCTCCACTTT
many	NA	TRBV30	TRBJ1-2	CAWRLQGGDGYTF	TGTGCCTGGAGGTTACAGGGAGGGGATGGCTACACCTTC
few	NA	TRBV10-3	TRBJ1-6	CAISEGYEDSPLHF	TGTGCCATCAGTGAGGGGTATGAGGATTCACCCCTCCACTTT
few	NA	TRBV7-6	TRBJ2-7	CASRGVAIYEQYF	TGTGCGAGCAGAGGGGTTGCGATCTACGAGCAGTACTTC
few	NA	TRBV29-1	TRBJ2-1	CSVTAGIEFF	TGCAGCGTTACTGCAGGGATCGAGTTCTTC
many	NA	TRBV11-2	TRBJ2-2	CASSLMGDTGELFF	TGTGCCAGCAGCCTCATGGGGGACACCGGGGAGCTGTTTTTT
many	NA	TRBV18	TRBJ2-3	CASSLSFATDTQYF	TGTGCCAGCTCACTGTCCTTCGCGACAGATACGCAGTATTTT